What follows describes a single TCR beta chain. Antigen specificity is unknown. V lost 2 bases to trimming and J lost 0 bases, with 8 bases between them. Germline V CDR1 and CDR2: MNHEY, SVGAGI. The CDR3 runs 15 residues. Upon completion of 10 to 11 days in culture, CD4+ T cells were isolated. Two doses of either BNT162b2 or mRNA-1273 were given to each participant. Half-medium exchanges with IL-2 medium took place on days 3 and 7. The source of the sample is a study of vaccination effects on CD4 cells after COVID-19. Across the whole study: Sampling occurred a median 72 days post second dose, range 14 to 241.

This table comes from immunoSEQ multiplex PCR, and its TCRdb copy is limited to in-frame clones, with some not included. Among tens of thousands of clones listed, around 67% were seen once. General study points: Marked contraction was observed in infection-induced and vaccine-induced clones late after vaccination. No early post-infection timepoints were available in the study, which also included few convalescent patients.

This rearrangement joins TRBV6-5 to TRBJ2-1; tentative D call: TRBD1 (6 bases). This clonotype was sampled from a human donor who received a COVID-19 vaccine. The starting material was CD4+ T cells from PBMCs cultured without peptide, obtained after COVID-19 vaccination. CDR3 region: CASSYGGHSYNEQFF. CDR3 nucleotide sequence: TGTGCCAGCAGTTACGGGGGACACTCCTACAATGAGCAGTTCTTC.